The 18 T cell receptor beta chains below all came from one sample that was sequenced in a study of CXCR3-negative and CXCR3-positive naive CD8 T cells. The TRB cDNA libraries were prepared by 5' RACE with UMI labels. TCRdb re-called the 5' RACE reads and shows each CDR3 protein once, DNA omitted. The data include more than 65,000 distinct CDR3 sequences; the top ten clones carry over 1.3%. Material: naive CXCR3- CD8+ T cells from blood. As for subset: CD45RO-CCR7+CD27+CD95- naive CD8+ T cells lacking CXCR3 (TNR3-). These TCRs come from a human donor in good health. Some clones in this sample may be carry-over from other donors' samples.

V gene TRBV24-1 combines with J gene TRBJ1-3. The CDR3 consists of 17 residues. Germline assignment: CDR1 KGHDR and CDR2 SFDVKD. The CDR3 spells CATSDLPLGSSGNTIYF.

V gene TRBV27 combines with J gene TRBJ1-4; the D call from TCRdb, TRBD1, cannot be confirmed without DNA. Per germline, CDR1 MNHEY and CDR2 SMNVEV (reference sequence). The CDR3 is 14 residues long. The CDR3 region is CASSVTGRAEKLFF.

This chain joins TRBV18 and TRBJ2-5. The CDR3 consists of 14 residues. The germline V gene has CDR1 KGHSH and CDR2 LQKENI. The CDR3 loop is CASSPLESQETQYF.

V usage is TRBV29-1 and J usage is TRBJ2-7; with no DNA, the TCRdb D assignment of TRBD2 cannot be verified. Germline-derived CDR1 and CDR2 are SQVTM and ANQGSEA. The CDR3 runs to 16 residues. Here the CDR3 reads CSVAVTSALNSYEQYF.

CDR3: CASLDSYEQYF. The chain couples TRBV28 to TRBJ2-7. This CDR3 has 11 amino acids. The V gene's germline CDR1 is MDHEN and CDR2 SYDVKM.

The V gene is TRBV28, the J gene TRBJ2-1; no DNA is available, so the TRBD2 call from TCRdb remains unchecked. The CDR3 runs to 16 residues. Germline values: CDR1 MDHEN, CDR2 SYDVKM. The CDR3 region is CASSLGLAGPTGEQFF.

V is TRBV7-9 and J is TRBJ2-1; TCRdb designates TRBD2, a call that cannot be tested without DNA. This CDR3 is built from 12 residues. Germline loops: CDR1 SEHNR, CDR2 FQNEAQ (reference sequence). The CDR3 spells CASSSLAVTQFF.

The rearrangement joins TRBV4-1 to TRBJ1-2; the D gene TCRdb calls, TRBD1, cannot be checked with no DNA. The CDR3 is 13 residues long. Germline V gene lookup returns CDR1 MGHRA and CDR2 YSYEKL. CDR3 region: CASRGHEDYGYTF.

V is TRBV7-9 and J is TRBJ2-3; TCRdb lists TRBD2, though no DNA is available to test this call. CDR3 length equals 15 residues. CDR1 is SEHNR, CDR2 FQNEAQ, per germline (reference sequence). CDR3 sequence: CASSFGGFSTDTQYF. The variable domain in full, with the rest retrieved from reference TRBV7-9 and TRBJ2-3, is DTGVSQNPRHKITKRGQNVTFRCDPISEHNRLYWYRQTLGQGPEFLTYFQNEAQLEKSRLLSDRFSAERPKGSFSTLEIQRTEQGDSAMYLCASSFGGFSTDTQYFGPGTRLTVL.

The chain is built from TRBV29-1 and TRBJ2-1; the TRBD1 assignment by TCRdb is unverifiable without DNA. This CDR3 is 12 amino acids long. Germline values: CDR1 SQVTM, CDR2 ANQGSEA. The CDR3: CSVSGTANEQFF.

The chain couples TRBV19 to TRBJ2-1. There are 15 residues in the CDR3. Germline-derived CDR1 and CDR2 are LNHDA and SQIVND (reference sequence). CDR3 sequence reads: CASSKGRSSYNEQFF.

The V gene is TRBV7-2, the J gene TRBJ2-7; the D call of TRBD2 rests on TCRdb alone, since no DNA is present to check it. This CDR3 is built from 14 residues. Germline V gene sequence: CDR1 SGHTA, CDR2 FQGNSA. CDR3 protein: CASSLTAGGYEQYF.

CDR3 loop: CASSPLTSGASPAGELFF. The genes are TRBV3-1 and TRBJ2-2; the TCRdb call, TRBD2, lacks DNA for checking. Germline V gene lookup returns CDR1 LGHDT and CDR2 YNNKEL (reference sequence). The CDR3 extends over 18 amino acids.

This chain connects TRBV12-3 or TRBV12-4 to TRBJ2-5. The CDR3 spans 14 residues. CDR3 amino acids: CASSHQSLVETQYF.

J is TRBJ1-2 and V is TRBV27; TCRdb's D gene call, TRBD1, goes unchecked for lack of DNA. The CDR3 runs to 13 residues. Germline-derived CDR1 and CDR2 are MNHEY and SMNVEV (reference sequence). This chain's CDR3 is CASSGASFYGYTF.

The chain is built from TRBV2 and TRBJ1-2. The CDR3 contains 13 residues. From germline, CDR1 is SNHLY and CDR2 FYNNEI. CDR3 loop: CASPEGASFESTF.

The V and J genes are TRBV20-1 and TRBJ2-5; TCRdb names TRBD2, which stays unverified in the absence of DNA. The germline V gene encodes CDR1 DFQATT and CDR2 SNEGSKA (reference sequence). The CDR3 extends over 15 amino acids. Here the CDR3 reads CSAREEAGLYETQYF.

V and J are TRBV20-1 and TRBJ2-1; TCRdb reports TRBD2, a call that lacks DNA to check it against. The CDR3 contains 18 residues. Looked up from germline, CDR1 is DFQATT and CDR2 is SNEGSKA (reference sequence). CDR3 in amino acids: CSARDSGLAGNSYNEQFF.